The rows below give T cell receptor beta chains drawn from one sample of a study of cytomegalovirus exposure and HLA in healthy donors. Clones were sequenced by immunoSEQ multiplex PCR, and TCRdb holds only the in-frame ones, with some missing. The data show 60,000 or so clones, around 86% seen once. Sequencing used PBMCs. The receptors originated from a female donor in good health and CMV-seronegative. Both conserved end residues are part of each CDR3. The D gene is left open where the match is weak. The size of a clone is reported for some rows only, either as once, few or many, or as a class for expanded clones.

J	V	D	size	CDR3	DNA
TRBJ1-6	TRBV5-6	.	.	CASSFLGANNSPLHF	TGTGCCAGCAGCTTTTTGGGGGCTAATAATTCACCCCTCCACTTT
TRBJ2-1	TRBV30	.	.	CAWSRGSGAYNEQFF	TGTGCCTGGAGTAGGGGGAGTGGGGCCTACAATGAGCAGTTCTTC
TRBJ1-4	TRBV19	.	.	CASSNLVGEKLFF	TGTGCCAGTAGTAATCTGGTCGGTGAAAAACTGTTTTTT
TRBJ2-7	TRBV5-4	.	.	CASSLGGQGGSYEQYF	TGTGCCAGCAGCTTGGGGGGGCAAGGGGGCTCCTACGAGCAGTACTTC
TRBJ2-3	TRBV7-3	TRBD2	.	CASSSRLQRGPHGADTQYF	TGTGCCAGCAGCTCCCGTCTACAGCGGGGTCCCCATGGCGCAGATACGCAGTATTTT
TRBJ1-2	TRBV5-6	TRBD1	.	CASSRQGEPTNGYTF	TGTGCCAGCAGCAGACAGGGGGAACCCACCAATGGCTACACCTTC
TRBJ1-4	TRBV2	.	.	CASSVVTTNEKLFF	TGTGCCAGCAGTGTAGTTACAACTAATGAAAAACTGTTTTTT
TRBJ2-3	TRBV5-8	.	.	CASSLGRTPWGTDTQYF	TGTGCCAGCAGCTTGGGCCGGACTCCCTGGGGCACAGATACGCAGTATTTT
TRBJ2-3	TRBV7-2	.	.	CAGGQGRGDTQYF	TGTGCCGGTGGCCAGGGCCGAGGAGATACGCAGTATTTT
TRBJ2-5	TRBV19	TRBD2	.	CASSFSGTRGETQYF	TGTGCCAGTAGTTTCTCCGGGACTAGGGGAGAGACCCAGTACTTC
TRBJ1-3	TRBV27	.	few	CASSPGRGNTIYF	TGTGCCAGCAGTCCAGGGCGAGGAAACACCATATATTTT
TRBJ2-3	TRBV19	.	.	CASRRGGISTDTQYF	TGTGCCAGTAGGAGGGGGGGAATCTCCACAGATACGCAGTATTTT
TRBJ2-5	TRBV5-1	TRBD2	.	CASRSTSSGSFRETQYF	TGCGCCAGCAGATCCACCTCCAGCGGGAGCTTCCGGGAGACCCAGTACTTC
TRBJ2-7	TRBV23-1	TRBD1	.	CASSQSPGQGMGEQYF	TGCGCCAGCAGTCAATCCCCGGGACAGGGGATGGGAGAGCAGTACTTC
TRBJ2-7	TRBV19	TRBD1	few	CASTPGTGPYEQYF	TGTGCCAGTACCCCCGGGACAGGTCCCTACGAGCAGTACTTC
TRBJ2-1	TRBV11-3	.	.	CASSPGLRNEQFF	TGTGCCAGCAGCCCGGGACTTAGGAATGAGCAGTTCTTC
TRBJ2-3	TRBV7-8	TRBD2	.	CASSHSRLAGYTDTQYF	TGTGCCAGCAGCCATAGTAGACTAGCGGGGTACACAGATACGCAGTATTTT
TRBJ1-1	TRBV12-5	TRBD1	once	CASGLGQGDEAFF	TGTGCTAGTGGTTTGGGACAGGGGGATGAAGCTTTCTTT
TRBJ1-5	TRBV19	.	.	CASTRDGGNQPQHF	TGTGCCAGTACTAGAGACGGGGGCAATCAGCCCCAGCATTTT
TRBJ2-4	TRBV2	.	once	CASSEDWTDKNIQYF	TGTGCCAGCAGTGAAGATTGGACAGATAAAAACATTCAGTACTTC
TRBJ2-3	TRBV6-1	TRBD2	.	CASSLAGGPADTQYF	TGTGCCAGCAGTCTGGCGGGGGGGCCGGCAGATACGCAGTATTTT
TRBJ1-5	TRBV5-4	.	.	CASSLIGSNQPQHF	TGTGCCAGCAGCTTGATTGGCAGTAATCAGCCCCAGCATTTT
TRBJ1-6	TRBV10-3	.	.	CAISEQEGNSPLHF	TGTGCCATCAGTGAACAGGAGGGGAATTCACCCCTCCACTTT
TRBJ1-5	TRBV27	TRBD1	.	CASRSTGGWGNQPQHF	TGTGCCAGCAGATCAACAGGGGGCTGGGGCAATCAGCCCCAGCATTTT
TRBJ1-2	TRBV19	.	.	CASRFSQNGGYGYTF	TGTGCCAGTAGGTTTTCTCAAAACGGGGGCTATGGCTACACCTTC
TRBJ2-1	TRBV7-3	TRBD1	.	CASSSQGARYNEQFF	TGTGCCAGCAGCTCACAGGGGGCTCGCTACAATGAGCAGTTCTTC
TRBJ2-7	TRBV28	TRBD1	few	CASIGQDRSSYEQYF	TGTGCCAGCATCGGACAGGACCGTTCCTCCTACGAGCAGTACTTC
TRBJ2-7	TRBV7-2	TRBD1	.	CASSWGTGFYEQYF	TGTGCCAGCAGCTGGGGGACAGGATTCTACGAGCAGTACTTC
TRBJ1-3	TRBV27	TRBD1	.	CASSPRQGRNTIYF	TGTGCCAGCAGCCCCAGACAGGGCAGAAACACCATATATTTT
TRBJ2-1	TRBV25-1	TRBD1	.	CASSEPTGGYRSEQFF	TGTGCCAGCAGTGAACCAACAGGGGGGTACAGAAGTGAGCAGTTCTTC
TRBJ1-6	TRBV6-5	.	.	CASSYSPVAYNSPLHF	TGTGCCAGCAGTTATTCCCCGGTAGCCTATAATTCACCCCTCCACTTT
TRBJ2-7	TRBV15	TRBD2	.	CATSSGVSYEQYF	TGCGCCACCTCTAGCGGGGTCTCCTACGAGCAGTACTTC
TRBJ2-3	TRBV7-9	.	.	CASSLDGGDTQYF	TGTGCCAGCAGCTTAGACGGAGGAGATACGCAGTATTTT
TRBJ2-5	TRBV27	TRBD2	.	CASSPTLAVGGTQYF	TGTGCCAGCAGTCCAACCCTAGCGGTCGGGGGGACCCAGTACTTC
TRBJ1-1	TRBV7-3	.	.	CASSLQLNTEAFF	TGTGCCAGCAGCTTACAGTTGAACACTGAAGCTTTCTTT
TRBJ1-1	TRBV7-2	.	few	CASSLTQGNTEAFF	TGTGCCAGCAGCCTAACCCAGGGGAACACTGAAGCTTTCTTT
TRBJ1-6	TRBV27	.	.	CARWGHSGPSYNSPLHF	TGTGCCAGGTGGGGGCACAGTGGTCCTTCCTATAATTCACCCCTCCACTTT
TRBJ2-3	TRBV7-3	.	once	CASSSFGGSPDTQYF	TGTGCCAGCAGCTCCTTCGGAGGGAGTCCGGATACGCAGTATTTT
TRBJ1-2	TRBV2	.	.	CASSGQGYGYTF	TGTGCCAGCAGTGGCCAGGGCTATGGCTACACCTTC
TRBJ1-4	TRBV18	.	.	CASSPLSQVGEKLFF	TGTGCCAGCTCACCACTGAGCCAGGTGGGCGAAAAACTGTTTTTT
TRBJ2-1	TRBV27	.	.	CASLGMTGSSYNEQFF	TGTGCCAGCTTGGGTATGACGGGGAGCTCCTACAATGAGCAGTTCTTC
TRBJ1-5	TRBV19	.	.	CASSRTGTNQPQHF	TGTGCCAGTAGCCGCACAGGGACCAATCAGCCCCAGCATTTT
TRBJ1-2	TRBV6-5	.	few	CASSKTGNGYTF	TGTGCCAGCAGTAAAACAGGGAACGGCTACACCTTC
TRBJ2-7	TRBV2	TRBD2	.	CASSITGTSGSYEQYF	TGTGCCAGCAGTATCACCGGGACTAGCGGCTCCTACGAGCAGTACTTC
TRBJ1-1	TRBV6-5	TRBD1	.	CASSTLGQGNTEAFF	TGTGCCAGCAGTACTCTAGGACAGGGGAACACTGAAGCTTTCTTT
TRBJ1-2	TRBV7-7	.	once	CASSFHPQMKPYGYTF	TGTGCTAGCAGCTTTCACCCGCAGATGAAACCTTATGGCTACACCTTC
TRBJ1-2	TRBV7-9	TRBD1	few	CASSFGQDYGYTF	TGTGCCAGCAGCTTCGGACAGGACTATGGCTACACCTTC
TRBJ1-5	TRBV19	.	once	CASSNQGTQPQHF	TGTGCCAGTAGTAACCAGGGCACCCAGCCCCAGCATTTT
TRBJ2-7	TRBV27	TRBD1	.	CASSLVGQVRSYEQYF	TGTGCCAGCAGTTTAGTTGGACAGGTCCGCTCCTACGAGCAGTATTTC
TRBJ2-5	TRBV11-2	.	.	CASSQGLFQETQYF	TGTGCCAGCAGCCAGGGACTTTTCCAAGAGACCCAGTACTTC
TRBJ2-1	TRBV4-3	TRBD2	.	CASSSGLVGSYNEQFF	TGCGCCAGCAGCTCGGGACTAGTGGGGTCCTACAATGAGCAGTTCTTC
TRBJ2-2	TRBV27	.	.	CASSPASEAGELFF	TGTGCCAGCAGTCCCGCCTCTGAGGCTGGGGAGCTGTTTTTT
TRBJ1-3	TRBV28	.	.	CASSFSGRINTIYF	TGTGCCAGCAGTTTCAGTGGCAGGATAAACACCATATATTTT
TRBJ2-5	TRBV10-3	.	.	CAISESQTEQYF	TGTGCCATCAGTGAGTCTCAAACAGAGCAGTACTTC
TRBJ2-3	TRBV27	.	.	CASRRGGGTDTQYF	TGTGCCAGCAGGCGGGGTGGCGGGACAGATACGCAGTATTTT